This TCR beta chain was sequenced during a study of T cells in Graves' hyperthyroidism and ophthalmopathy. The sample holds a few counts of this clonotype. The CDR3 totals 15 residues. V lost 6 bases and J lost 2, with 11 bases in between. Looked up from germline, CDR1 is SGHTA and CDR2 is FQGTGA. Researchers amplified the TCR beta CDR3 regions from RNA transcripts. The HTBI primer set was used in a first-round RT-PCR of the TCR CDR3. A single record per CDR3 protein comes from TCRdb applying MiXCR to the multiplex PCR reads. This table holds approximately 610,000 distinct CDR3 sequences, around 15% found once.

Source material: blood. The clonotype originates from a woman in her thirties or forties with Graves' ophthalmopathy. The V call is TRBV7-3, the J call TRBJ2-6, with D possibly TRBD1 on 5 matching bases. CDR3 nucleotides: TGTGCCAGCAGATCTCAAGGGGCTGGGGCCAACGTCCTGACTTTC. Protein: CASRSQGAGANVLTF.